This TCR beta chain was recovered during a study of T cells in Graves' hyperthyroidism and ophthalmopathy (dated by TCRdb to about 2019). Looking at the study overall: Peripheral blood was collected at initial diagnosis, before any treatment. A discovery cohort of around 98 patients, about 40 with Graves' ophthalmopathy and 57 with stable Graves' hyperthyroidism, was used to find distinguishing TCR V-J signatures. Prospective prediction of ophthalmopathy was tested in an independent validation cohort consisting of roughly 20 hyperthyroidism patients and approximately 16 patients who later progressed to ophthalmopathy. The roughly 91 discovery patients were randomly split 7:3 into training and test sets. The study also compared thyroid tissue and blood T-cell repertoires from 6 or 7 Graves' hyperthyroidism patients. Following sampling, methimazole starting at 30 mg daily was given to hyperthyroidism patients, and high-dose intravenous methylprednisolone was given to ophthalmopathy patients. The paper describes TCR Vbeta CDR3 sequencing of more than 120 peripheral blood samples, made up of 43 ophthalmopathy patients, approximately 76 hyperthyroidism patients and 17 progressor patients.

This clonotype was seen ten or more times. Its specific antigen is unknown. There are no base qualities to consult, and no much larger clone falls within one base. TCR beta CDR3 regions were amplified from RNA transcripts. For the first round of RT-PCR on the TCR CDR3, the HTBI primer set was used together with the Qiagen OneStep RT-PCR kit. Libraries were constructed in a second round of multiplex PCR, after which size selection and purification were carried out. Paired-end sequencing of the libraries was performed with 100 bp reads on an Illumina HiSeq2000. The authors' pipeline ran thus. SOAPnuke was used to process the raw data, with reads discarded if the reads contained adapters or uncalled bases, had a mean Phred below 15, or lacked an exact constant-primer or identifier match. COPE v1.2.5 was used to merge high-quality paired reads, and clonotypes were defined as unique nucleotide sequences. MiTCR v1.1 was used to align the clonotypes against IMGT TRBV, TRBD and TRBJ reference segments. The analysis included only V-J combinations with a frequency above 0.0001, which together covered approximately 99% of the repertoires. The TCS score was defined as the ratio of F50 (clonal expansion) to E x V (chaos), calculated using BLOSUM62-based TCRdist between CDR3 peptides within each V-J. Welch's t-statistics and random forest reduced 450 to 600 V-J features to fewer than 15, which were used in a naive Bayes classifier (R e1071). TCRdb reprocessing: public reads trimmed at Q25 with fastp, clones called with MiXCR, in-frame beta chains kept. Rows are unified per CDR3 protein, each entry keeping the most common DNA and genes. TCRdb assigned the V and J calls; the authors' analysis was not used. The sample contains 200,000 to 250,000 distinct CDR3 sequences, around 18% of them found a single time. The ten largest account for around 43% of the sample.

A patient counted as having stable Graves' hyperthyroidism if no progression to ophthalmopathy occurred over 18 months of follow-up. The hyperthyroidism patients were between 18 and 65 years old and newly diagnosed, with a disease duration of less than 2 months. The study excluded patients with uncontrolled infections, other autoimmune diseases, pregnancy or lactation. Diagnoses were based on clinical symptoms, serum thyroxine and TRAb, thyroid ultrasound and orbital computed tomography. Ficoll-Paque density gradient centrifugation was used to isolate PBMCs from about 9.4 ml of fresh peripheral blood. Total RNA was extracted with Trizol reagent, and quality was checked on an Agilent 2100 Bioanalyzer. The full study reports these points: A 13 V-J signature model separated ophthalmopathy from stable hyperthyroidism, with around 90% sensitivity and about 81% specificity in cross-validation and 80%/75% in testing. Blood samples also contained most of the expanded thyroid clonotypes (frequency above 0.001), which suggests that blood repertoires may reflect thyroid immune responses. Sample size was not statistically predetermined, and blinding of investigators to group allocation was not performed. In validation, the model predicted progression to ophthalmopathy a median of approximately 6.6 months before onset, with approximately 71% sensitivity and nearly 75% specificity.

CDR1 SGHTA and CDR2 FQGNSA were looked up in the germline V gene. Trimming takes 5 bases from V and 2 bases from J, and the germline ends sit 11 bases apart. Including the terminal cysteine and phenylalanine, the CDR3 comprises 14 residues. The kept DNA is CDR3 alone, 42 bases in frame from the first base. The receptor was derived from a man aged 35 to 55 with Graves' hyperthyroidism. Sequencing was carried out using blood. Recombination joined TRBV7-2 with TRBJ2-3, with the D segment possibly TRBD1 or TRBD2, each aligning over 5 bases. The CDR3 region: CASSPGTYTDTQYF. At the DNA level, the sequence is TGTGCCAGCAGCCCCGGGACCTACACAGATACGCAGTATTTT.